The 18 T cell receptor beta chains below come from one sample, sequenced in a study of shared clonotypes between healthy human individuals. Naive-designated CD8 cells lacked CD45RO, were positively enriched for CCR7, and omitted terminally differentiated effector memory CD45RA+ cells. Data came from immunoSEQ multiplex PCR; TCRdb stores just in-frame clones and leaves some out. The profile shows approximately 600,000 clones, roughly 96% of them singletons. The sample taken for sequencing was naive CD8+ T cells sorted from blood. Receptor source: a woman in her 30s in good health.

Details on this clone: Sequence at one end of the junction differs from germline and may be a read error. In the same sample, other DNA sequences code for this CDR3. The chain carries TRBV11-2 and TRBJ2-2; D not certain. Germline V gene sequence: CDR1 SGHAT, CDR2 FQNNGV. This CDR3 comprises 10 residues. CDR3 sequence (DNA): TGTGCCAGCAGCTCCGGCGAGCTGTTTTTT. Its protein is CASSSGELFF. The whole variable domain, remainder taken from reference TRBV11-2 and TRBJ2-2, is EAGVAQSPRYKIIEKRQSVAFWCNPISGHATLYWYQQILGQGPKLLIQFQNNGVVDDSQLPKDRFSAERLKGVDSTLKIQPAKLEDSAVYLCASSSGELFFGEGSRLTVL.

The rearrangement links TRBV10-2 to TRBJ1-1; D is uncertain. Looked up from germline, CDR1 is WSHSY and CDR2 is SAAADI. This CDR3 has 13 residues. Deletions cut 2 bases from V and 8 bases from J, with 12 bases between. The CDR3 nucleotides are TGCGCCAGCAGTGAGGGAGGGCCGGGGGAAGCTTTCTTT. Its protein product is CASSEGGPGEAFF.

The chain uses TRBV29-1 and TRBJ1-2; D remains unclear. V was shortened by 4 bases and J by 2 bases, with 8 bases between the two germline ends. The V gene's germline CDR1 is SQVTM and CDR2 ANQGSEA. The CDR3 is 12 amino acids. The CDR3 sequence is CSVVIGNYGYTF. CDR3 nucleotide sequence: TGCAGCGTTGTGATTGGAAACTATGGCTACACCTTC.

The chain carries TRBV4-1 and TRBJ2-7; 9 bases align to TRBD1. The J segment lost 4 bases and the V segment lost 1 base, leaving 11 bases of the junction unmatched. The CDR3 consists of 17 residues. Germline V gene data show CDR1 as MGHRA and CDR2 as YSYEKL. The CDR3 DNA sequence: TGCGCCAGCAGCCAAGCGATAGGGGGACAGGGCGATTACGAGCAGTACTTC. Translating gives CASSQAIGGQGDYEQYF.

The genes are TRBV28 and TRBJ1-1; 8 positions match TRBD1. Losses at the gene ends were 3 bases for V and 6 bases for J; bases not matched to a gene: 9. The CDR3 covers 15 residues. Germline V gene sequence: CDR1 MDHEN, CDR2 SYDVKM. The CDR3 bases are TGTGCCAGCAGTTTCCCAACAGGGGGAACGGCTGAAGCTTTCTTT. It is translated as CASSFPTGGTAEAFF.

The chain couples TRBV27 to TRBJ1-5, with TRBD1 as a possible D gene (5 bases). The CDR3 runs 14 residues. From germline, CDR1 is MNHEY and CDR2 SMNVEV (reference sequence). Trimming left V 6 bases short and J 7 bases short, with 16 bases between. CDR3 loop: CASRRGAGGQPQHF. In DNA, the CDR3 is TGTGCCAGCAGGAGGGGAGCTGGGGGGCAGCCCCAGCATTTT.

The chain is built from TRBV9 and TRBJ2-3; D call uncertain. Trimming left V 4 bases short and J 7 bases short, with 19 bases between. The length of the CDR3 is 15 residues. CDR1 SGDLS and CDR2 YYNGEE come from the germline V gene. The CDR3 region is CASSPPLGGWYTQYF. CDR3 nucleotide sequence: TGTGCCAGCAGCCCGCCTCTTGGTGGTTGGTATACGCAGTATTTT.

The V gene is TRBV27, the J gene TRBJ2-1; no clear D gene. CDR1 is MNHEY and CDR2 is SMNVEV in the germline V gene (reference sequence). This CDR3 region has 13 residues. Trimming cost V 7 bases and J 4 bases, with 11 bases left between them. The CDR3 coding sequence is TGTGCCAGCAACCACGCACCATACAATGAGCAGTTCTTC. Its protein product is CASNHAPYNEQFF.

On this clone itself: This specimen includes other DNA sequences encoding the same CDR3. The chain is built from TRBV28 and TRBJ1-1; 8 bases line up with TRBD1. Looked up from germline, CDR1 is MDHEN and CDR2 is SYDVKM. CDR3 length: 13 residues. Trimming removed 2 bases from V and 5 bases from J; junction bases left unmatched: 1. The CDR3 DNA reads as TGTGCCAGCAGTTTAGGACAGGGAACTGAAGCTTTCTTT. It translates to CASSLGQGTEAFF.

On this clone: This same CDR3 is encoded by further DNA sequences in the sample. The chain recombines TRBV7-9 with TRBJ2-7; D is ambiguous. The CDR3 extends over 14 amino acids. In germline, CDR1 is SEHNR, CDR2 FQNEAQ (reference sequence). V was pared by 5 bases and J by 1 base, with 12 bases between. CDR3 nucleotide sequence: TGTGCCAGCAGCCCCCGAGACACGTCCTACGAGCAGTACTTC. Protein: CASSPRDTSYEQYF.

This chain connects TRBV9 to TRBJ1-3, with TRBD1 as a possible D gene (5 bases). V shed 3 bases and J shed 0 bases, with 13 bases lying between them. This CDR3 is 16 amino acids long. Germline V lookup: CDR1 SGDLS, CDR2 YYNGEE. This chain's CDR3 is CASSGRDGISGNTIYF. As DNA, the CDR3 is TGTGCCAGCAGCGGCCGGGACGGAATCTCTGGAAACACCATATATTTT.

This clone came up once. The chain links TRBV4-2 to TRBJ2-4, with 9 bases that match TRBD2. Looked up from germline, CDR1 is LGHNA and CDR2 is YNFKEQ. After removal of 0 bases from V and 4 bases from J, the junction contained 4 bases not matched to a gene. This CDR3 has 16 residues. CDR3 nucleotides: TGTGCCAGCAGCCAAGATTGGGCGGGAGGGAAAAACATTCAGTACTTC. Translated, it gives CASSQDWAGGKNIQYF.

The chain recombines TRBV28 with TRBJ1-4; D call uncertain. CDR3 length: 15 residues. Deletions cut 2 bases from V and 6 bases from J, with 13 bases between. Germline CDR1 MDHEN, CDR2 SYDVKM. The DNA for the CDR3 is TGTGCCAGCAGTTTAAGAGGATTTACGGATGAAAAACTGTTTTTT. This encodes CASSLRGFTDEKLFF.

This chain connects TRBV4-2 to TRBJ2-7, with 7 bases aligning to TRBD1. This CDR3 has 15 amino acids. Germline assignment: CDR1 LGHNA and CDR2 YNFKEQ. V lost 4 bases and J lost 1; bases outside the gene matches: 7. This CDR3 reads CASSPSTGVSYEQYF. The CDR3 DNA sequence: TGTGCCAGCAGCCCGAGTACAGGGGTATCCTACGAGCAGTACTTC.

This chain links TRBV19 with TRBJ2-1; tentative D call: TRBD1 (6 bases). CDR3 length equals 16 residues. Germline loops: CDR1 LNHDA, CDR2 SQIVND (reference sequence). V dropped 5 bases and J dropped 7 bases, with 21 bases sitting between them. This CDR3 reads CASSPLYRDKENEQFF. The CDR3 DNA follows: TGTGCCAGTAGTCCCTTATATCGGGACAAGGAGAATGAGCAGTTCTTC.

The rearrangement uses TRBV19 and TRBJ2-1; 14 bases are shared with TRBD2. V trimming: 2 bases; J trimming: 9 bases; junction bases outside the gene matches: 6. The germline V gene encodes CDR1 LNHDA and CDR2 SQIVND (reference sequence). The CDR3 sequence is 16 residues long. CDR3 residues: CASSITGLAGGSEQFF. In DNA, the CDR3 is TGTGCCAGTAGTATAACCGGACTAGCGGGAGGTAGTGAGCAGTTCTTC.

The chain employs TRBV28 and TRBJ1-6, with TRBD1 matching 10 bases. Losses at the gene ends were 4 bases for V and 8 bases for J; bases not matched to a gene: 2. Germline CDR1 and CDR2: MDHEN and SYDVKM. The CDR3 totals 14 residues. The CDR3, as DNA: TGTGCCAGCAGTTCCGACAGGGGGCATTCACCCCTCCACTTT. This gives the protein CASSSDRGHSPLHF.

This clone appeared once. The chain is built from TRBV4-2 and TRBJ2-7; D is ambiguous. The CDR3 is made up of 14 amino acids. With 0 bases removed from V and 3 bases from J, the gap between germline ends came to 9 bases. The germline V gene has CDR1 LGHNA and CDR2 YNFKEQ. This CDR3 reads CASSQDNGDYEQYF. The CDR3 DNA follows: TGTGCCAGCAGCCAAGATAACGGTGACTACGAGCAGTACTTC.